This T cell receptor beta chain was recorded in a study of T cell responses to AZD1222 COVID-19 vaccine (TCRdb year 2021). In terms of the full investigation: Because spike-specific TCR depth and breadth did not differ between the two schedules, AZD1222 recipients who got a second dose at roughly 4 weeks were pooled with those who got a second dose at roughly 12 weeks. TCR sequencing was performed for fewer than 250 trial participants, of whom about 210 were given two doses of AZD1222 and around 25 were given two doses of MenACWY control vaccine. Trial participants were enrolled by age into subgroups of 18-55, 56-69 and 70-plus years, and roughly 160, 29 and 62 TCR-sequenced participants, respectively, were included in these subgroups.

Reading the germline V gene gives CDR1 LGHNA and CDR2 YNFKEQ. The CDR3 goes from the cysteine to the phenylalanine over 13 residues. Only CDR3 DNA is held: 39 bases, read in frame from base 1. Cut back by 4 bases and 2 bases, the V and J ends lie 7 bases apart. On the study overall, not on this receptor specifically: CD4 TCRs associated with the vaccine covered the entire spike protein, and the dominant responses were in regions 160-218 and 743-854. In the small 56-69-year group, the increase in depth fell short of significance, most likely because of low power. Conclusions about previously exposed vaccinees were limited because only six AZD1222 recipients were SARS-CoV-2 seropositive at baseline. After two AZD1222 doses, spike-specific TCR breadth and depth were significantly higher than at day 0 and than in MenACWY recipients. Epitopes outside the regions mutated in the B.1.351 and B.1.1.7 variants were reportedly recognized by nearly half of the unique spike-specific TCRs. Participants were mostly white British, with more females than males. The authors suggested clonal diversity may have been underestimated. Because no samples from the day 14 peak response were available, repertoires could be characterized only after the peak T cell response.

The CDR3 regions of human TCRbeta chains were analyzed by immunosequencing. The authors' pipeline ran thus. Repertoire TCRs were matched against a reference library of SARS-CoV-2-specific TCRs generated with the MIRA antigen-specificity platform. Breadth was defined as the fraction of unique TCRs that were SARS-CoV-2-associated, and depth was defined as the fraction of total T cells that were SARS-CoV-2-associated. Using the MIRA data, every spike-specific TCR was mapped to the spike region that the TCR reacted to and assigned to either a CD4 or a CD8 class. Log10-transformed breadth and depth values were compared by one-way ANOVA with Sidak's multiple comparisons tests. TCRdb stores this immuneACCESS table with in-frame sequences only. Part of the clones is absent; in the studies checked, under half of the shortfall reflects unresolved V genes, and no reason is known for the rest. The V and J calls and the clone size are those of that table, but D and trimming were determined from the DNA. The sample table lists about 130,000 clones, roughly 88% of them with a count of one. The ten largest make up roughly 7.4% of the sample.

As regards this clone: It lacks a known antigen. Base quality data are lacking; no much larger clone is found one base away.

The sample's time point label is to be understood as: baseline before first vaccination. Vaccinee samples were obtained from the UK trials COV001 and COV002, which included a single-blind randomized controlled phase 2/3 trial of AZD1222 (ChAdOx1 nCoV-19) in healthy adults. For TCRbeta chain sequencing, PBMC samples from trial participants were taken at day 0 and at day 28 after the second dose. Recombination connected TRBV4-2 to TRBJ2-3; the D gene is not confidently resolved. The sequence was obtained from an adult in good health. The material was peripheral blood, obtained on day 0 of AZD1222 vaccination. The bases read TGTGCCAGCAGCCGACAATTCACAGATACGCAGTATTTT. It translates as CASSRQFTDTQYF.